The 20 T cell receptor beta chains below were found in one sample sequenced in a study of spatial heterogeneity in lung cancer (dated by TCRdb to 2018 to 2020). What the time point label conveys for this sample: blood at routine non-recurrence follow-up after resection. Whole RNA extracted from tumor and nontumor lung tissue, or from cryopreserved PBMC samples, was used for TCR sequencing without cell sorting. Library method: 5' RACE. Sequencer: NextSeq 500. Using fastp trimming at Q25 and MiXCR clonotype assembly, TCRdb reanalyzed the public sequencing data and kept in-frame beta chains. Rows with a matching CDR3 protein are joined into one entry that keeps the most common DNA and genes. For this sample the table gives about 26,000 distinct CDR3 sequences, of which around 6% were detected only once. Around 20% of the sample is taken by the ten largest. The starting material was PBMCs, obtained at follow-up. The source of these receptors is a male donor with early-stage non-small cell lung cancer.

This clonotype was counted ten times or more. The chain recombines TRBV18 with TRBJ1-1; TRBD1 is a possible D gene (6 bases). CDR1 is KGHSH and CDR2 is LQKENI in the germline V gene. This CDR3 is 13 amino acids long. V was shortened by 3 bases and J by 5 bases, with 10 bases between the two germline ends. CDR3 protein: CASSPTGFTEAFF. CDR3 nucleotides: TGTGCCAGCTCACCCACAGGGTTTACTGAAGCTTTCTTT.

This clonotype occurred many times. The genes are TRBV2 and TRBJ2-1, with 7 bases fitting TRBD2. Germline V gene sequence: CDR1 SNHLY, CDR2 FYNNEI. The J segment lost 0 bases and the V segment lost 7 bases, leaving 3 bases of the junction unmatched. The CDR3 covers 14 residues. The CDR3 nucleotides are TGTGCCAGCACCAGACTAGCCTCCTACAATGAGCAGTTCTTC. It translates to CASTRLASYNEQFF.

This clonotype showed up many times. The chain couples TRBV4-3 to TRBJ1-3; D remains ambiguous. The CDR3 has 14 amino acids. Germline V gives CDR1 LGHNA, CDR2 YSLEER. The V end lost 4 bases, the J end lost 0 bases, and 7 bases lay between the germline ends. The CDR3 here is CASSLSRSGNTIYF. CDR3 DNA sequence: TGCGCCAGCAGCCTATCACGCTCTGGAAACACCATATATTTT.

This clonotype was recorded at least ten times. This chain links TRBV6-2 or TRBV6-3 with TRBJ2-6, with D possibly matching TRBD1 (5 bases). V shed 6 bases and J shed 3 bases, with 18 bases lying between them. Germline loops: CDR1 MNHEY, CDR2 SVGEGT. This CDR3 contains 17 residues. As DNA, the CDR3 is TGTGCCAGCAGGATTGACCTAGGGGCCGGTGGGGCCAACGTCCTGACTTTC. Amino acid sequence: CASRIDLGAGGANVLTF.

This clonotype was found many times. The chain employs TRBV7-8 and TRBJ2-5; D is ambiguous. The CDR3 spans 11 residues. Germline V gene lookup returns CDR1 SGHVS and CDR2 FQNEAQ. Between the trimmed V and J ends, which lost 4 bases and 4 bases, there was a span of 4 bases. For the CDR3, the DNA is TGTGCCAGCAGCTCCCCAGAGACCCAGTACTTC. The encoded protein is CASSSPETQYF.

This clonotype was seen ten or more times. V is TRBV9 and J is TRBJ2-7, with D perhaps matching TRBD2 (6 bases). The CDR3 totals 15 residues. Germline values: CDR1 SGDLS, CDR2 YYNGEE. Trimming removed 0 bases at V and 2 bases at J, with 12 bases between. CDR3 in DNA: TGTGCCAGCAGCGTAGATGAGACTAGTACCTACGAGCAGTACTTC. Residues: CASSVDETSTYEQYF.

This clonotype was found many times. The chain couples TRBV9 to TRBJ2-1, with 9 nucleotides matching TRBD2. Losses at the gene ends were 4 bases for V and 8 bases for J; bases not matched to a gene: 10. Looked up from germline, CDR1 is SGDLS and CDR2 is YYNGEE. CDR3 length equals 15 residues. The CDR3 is CASSPERGVFDEQFF. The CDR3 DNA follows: TGTGCCAGCAGCCCTGAGCGGGGGGTTTTCGATGAGCAGTTCTTC.

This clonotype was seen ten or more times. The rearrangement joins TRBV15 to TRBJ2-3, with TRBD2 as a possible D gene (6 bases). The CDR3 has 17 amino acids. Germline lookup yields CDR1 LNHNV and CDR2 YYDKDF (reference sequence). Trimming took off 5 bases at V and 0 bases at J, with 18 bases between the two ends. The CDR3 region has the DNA TGTGCCACCAGCGGGGGACTCCACTTATGGAGCACAGATACGCAGTATTTT. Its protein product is CATSGGLHLWSTDTQYF.

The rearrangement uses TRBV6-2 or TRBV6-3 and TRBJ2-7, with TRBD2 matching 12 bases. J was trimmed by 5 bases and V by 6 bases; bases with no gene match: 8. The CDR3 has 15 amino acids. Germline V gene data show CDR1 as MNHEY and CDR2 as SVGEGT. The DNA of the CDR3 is TGTGCCAGCAGGAATTGGACTAGCGGGGTGCACGAGCAGTACTTC. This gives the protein CASRNWTSGVHEQYF.

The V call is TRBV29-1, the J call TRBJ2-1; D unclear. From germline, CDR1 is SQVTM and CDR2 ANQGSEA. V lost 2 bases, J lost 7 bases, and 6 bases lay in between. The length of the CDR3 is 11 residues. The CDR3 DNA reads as TGCAGCGTTGAACGGGTTAATGAGCAGTTCTTC. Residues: CSVERVNEQFF.

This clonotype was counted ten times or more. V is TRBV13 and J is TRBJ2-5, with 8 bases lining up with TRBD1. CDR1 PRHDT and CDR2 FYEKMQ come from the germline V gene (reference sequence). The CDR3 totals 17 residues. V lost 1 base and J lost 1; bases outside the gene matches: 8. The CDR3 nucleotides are TGTGCCAGCAGCTTAGTGCTTGGGACAGGCGGCCAAGAGACCCAGTACTTC. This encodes CASSLVLGTGGQETQYF.

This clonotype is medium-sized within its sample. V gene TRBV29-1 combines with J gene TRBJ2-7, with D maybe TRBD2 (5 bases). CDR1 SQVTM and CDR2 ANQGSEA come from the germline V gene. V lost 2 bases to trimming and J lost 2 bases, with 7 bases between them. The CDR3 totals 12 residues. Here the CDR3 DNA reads TGCAGCGTTGAACGGAGGCCCTACGAGCAGTACTTC. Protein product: CSVERRPYEQYF.

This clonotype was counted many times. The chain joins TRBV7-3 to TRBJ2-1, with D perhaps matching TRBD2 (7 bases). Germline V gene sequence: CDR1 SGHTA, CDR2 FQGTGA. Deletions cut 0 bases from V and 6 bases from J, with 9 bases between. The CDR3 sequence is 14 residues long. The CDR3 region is CASSLTGGANEQFF. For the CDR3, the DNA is TGTGCCAGCAGCTTAACAGGGGGGGCCAATGAGCAGTTCTTC.

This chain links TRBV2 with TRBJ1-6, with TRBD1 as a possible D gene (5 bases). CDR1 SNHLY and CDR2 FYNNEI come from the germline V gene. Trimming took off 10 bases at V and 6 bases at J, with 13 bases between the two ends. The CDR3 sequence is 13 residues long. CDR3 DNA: TGTGCCACCCAACGGCAGGGTAATTCACCCCTCCACTTT. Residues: CATQRQGNSPLHF.

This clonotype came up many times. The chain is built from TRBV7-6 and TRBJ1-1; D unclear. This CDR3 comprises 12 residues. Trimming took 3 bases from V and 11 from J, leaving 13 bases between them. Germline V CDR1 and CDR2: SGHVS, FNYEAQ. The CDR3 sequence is CASSLVTDVAFF. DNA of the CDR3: TGTGCCAGCAGCTTGGTTACTGATGTGGCTTTCTTT.

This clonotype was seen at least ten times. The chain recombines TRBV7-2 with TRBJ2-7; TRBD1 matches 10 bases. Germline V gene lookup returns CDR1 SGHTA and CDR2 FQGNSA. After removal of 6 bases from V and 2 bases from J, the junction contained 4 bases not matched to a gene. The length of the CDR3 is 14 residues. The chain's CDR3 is CASRTGTGAYEQYF. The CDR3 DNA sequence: TGTGCCAGCAGAACCGGGACAGGGGCCTACGAGCAGTACTTC.

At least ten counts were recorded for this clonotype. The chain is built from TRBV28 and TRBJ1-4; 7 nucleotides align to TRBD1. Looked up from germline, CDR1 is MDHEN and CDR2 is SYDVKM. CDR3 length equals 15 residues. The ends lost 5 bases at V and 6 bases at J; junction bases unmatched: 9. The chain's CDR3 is CASSRWDRIYEKLFF. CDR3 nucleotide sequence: TGTGCCAGCAGTCGTTGGGACAGAATCTATGAAAAACTGTTTTTT.

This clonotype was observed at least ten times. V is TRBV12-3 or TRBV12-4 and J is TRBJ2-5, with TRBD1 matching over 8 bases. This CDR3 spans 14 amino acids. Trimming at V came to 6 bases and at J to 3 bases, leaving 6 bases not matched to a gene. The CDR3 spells CASSTGTGEETQYF. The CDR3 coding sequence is TGTGCCAGCAGCACCGGGACAGGTGAAGAGACCCAGTACTTC.

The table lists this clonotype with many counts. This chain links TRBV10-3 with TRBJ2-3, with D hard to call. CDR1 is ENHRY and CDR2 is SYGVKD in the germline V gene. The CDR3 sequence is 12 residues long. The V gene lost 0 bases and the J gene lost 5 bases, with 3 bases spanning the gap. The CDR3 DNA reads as TGTGCCATCAGTGAGTCGGGAGATACGCAGTATTTT. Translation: CAISESGDTQYF.

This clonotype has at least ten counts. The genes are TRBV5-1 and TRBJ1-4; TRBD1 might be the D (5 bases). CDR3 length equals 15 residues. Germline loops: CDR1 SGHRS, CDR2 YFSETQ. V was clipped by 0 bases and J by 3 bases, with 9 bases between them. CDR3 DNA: TGCGCCAGCAGCTTGGATGGGGCGTCTAATGAAAAACTGTTTTTT. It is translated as CASSLDGASNEKLFF.